This T cell receptor (beta chain) was identified in a study of human T cells and chemical hapten exposure. Study-wide background: Investigators sensitized roughly 2 cm by roughly 2 cm of upper inner arm skin with 2% DPC. Study results and limitations: The count of PT1 expanded TCRs correlated positively with patch test score.

CDR1 LGHDT and CDR2 YNNKEL come from the germline V gene (reference sequence). The V gene lost 5 bases and the J gene lost 9 bases, with 17 bases spanning the gap. This CDR3 spans 15 amino acids. TCRdb re-analysed the RACE reads in MiXCR, keeping a single row per CDR3 protein. The top ten clones hold over 1.5% of a sample with about 54,000 distinct CDR3 sequences, about 10% of them seen once. Time point reported: patch test 2, 6 weeks after DPC sensitization. The treatment here: therapeutic diphenylcyclopropenone sensitization with weekly scalp DPC. Comments on this clonotype: Its antigen remains unknown.

The sample consisted of whole blood, taken in connection with sensitization to the hapten diphenylcyclopropenone (DPC). The TCR comes from a woman aged 45-65 years with alopecia areata. Some clones in this sample may be carry-over from other donors' samples. J is TRBJ1-6 and V is TRBV3-1; tentative D call: TRBD1 (6 bases). The CDR3 spells CASSGAGTRASPLHF. CDR3 bases: TGTGCCAGCAGCGGAGCGGGGACACGGGCTTCACCCCTCCACTTT.